This T cell receptor (beta chain) was sequenced during a study of a mutant IDH1 vaccine in newly diagnosed glioma. Study background: There were eight vaccinations for patients, given in weeks 1, 3, 5, 7, 11, 15, 19 and 23. Once 4-6 weeks had passed after radiotherapy alone, vaccination started, or it started with temozolomide cycles. Most had both radiotherapy and temozolomide beforehand; others had only one.

The method was immunoSEQ multiplex PCR; TCRdb's version includes in-frame clones alone and lacks a portion of them. The sample holds under 85,000 clones, 85% seen once. Germline trimming cut 5 bases from V and 5 bases from J; bases unmatched to any gene: 6. This CDR3 region has 14 residues. The V gene's germline CDR1 is SGHVS and CDR2 FQNEAQ. Time point here: week 23, last vaccination. Each dose delivered 300 ug of mutant IDH1 20-mer peptide subcutaneously with imiquimod. Donor diagnoses consisted of new WHO grade 3 or 4 IDH1-mutant, ATRX-lost astrocytomas. With respect to this clone: Its specificity is unknown.

The receptor was isolated from a woman aged 45-65 years with glioma. The sequenced sample was PBMCs, obtained from a glioma patient whose treatment included an IDH1 peptide vaccine. J is TRBJ2-5 and V is TRBV7-8; the match to TRBD1 covers 9 bases. CDR3 sequence reads: CASSPQGAGETQYF. DNA for the CDR3: TGTGCCAGCAGCCCACAGGGGGCCGGGGAGACCCAGTACTTC.